This T cell receptor beta chain was observed in a study of blood T cell repertoires in COVID-19. Study in general: The analysed material was cDNA or gDNA that came from T cells, B-cell-depleted T cells, or PBMCs.

The CDR3 has 14 amino acids. Between the trimmed V and J ends, which lost 0 bases and 4 bases, there was a span of 7 bases. Germline V gene lookup returns CDR1 LNHNV and CDR2 YYDKDF (reference sequence). Produced via immunoSEQ multiplex PCR; TCRdb's table is partial and in-frame only. The repertoire holds some 290,000 clones, more than 90% seen once, with almost 4% in the top ten. Exposed participants encountered a COVID-19 case during the 2 weeks preceding study entry. The chain couples TRBV15 to TRBJ2-1, with D possibly being TRBD1 (6 bases). The sequenced material came from PBMCs or T cells enriched from blood (not recorded which). The source is a woman aged 25 to 39 who had been exposed to COVID-19. The CDR3 spells CATSRDTGYNEQFF. In DNA, the CDR3 is TGTGCCACCAGCAGAGATACAGGGTACAATGAGCAGTTCTTC.